Listed below are T cell receptor beta chains from one sample, sequenced in a study of T cell responses to AZD1222 COVID-19 vaccine. Repertoires were generated with immunoSEQ multiplex PCR, while TCRdb's copy carries only in-frame clones and drops some. The table lists roughly 180,000 clones, about 91% of them singletons. Sequencing used peripheral blood, obtained on day 0 of AZD1222 vaccination. These receptor sequences come from an adult in good health. Each CDR3 is given with its conserved first and last residue. Each record gives: J gene, V gene, clone size, D gene, CDR3 protein, CDR3 DNA. The D gene is left open where the match is weak. Clone size is given for some rows only: seen once, a few or many times, or a class if the clone is expanded.

TRBJ1-1,TRBV6-5,NA,TRBD1,CASSSTGGLVNTEAFF,TGTGCCAGCAGTTCGACAGGGGGGCTGGTGAACACTGAAGCTTTCTTT
TRBJ1-2,TRBV13,NA,NA,CASRVRDHYGYTF,TGTGCCAGCAGGGTCAGGGATCACTATGGCTACACCTTC
TRBJ1-5,TRBV7-2,NA,NA,CASSLARTFNQPQHF,TGTGCCAGCAGCTTAGCCAGGACCTTTAATCAGCCCCAGCATTTT
TRBJ1-3,TRBV5-4,NA,NA,CASSLRGGAMDTIYF,TGTGCCAGCAGCTTGCGCGGGGGAGCGATGGACACCATATATTTT
TRBJ2-3,TRBV7-3,NA,NA,CASSLTFDREADTQYF,TGTGCCAGCAGCTTAACGTTCGACAGGGAGGCAGATACGCAGTATTTT
TRBJ1-1,TRBV5-6,NA,NA,CASSLLDNAFF,TGTGCCAGCAGCTTGCTGGACAACGCTTTCTTT
TRBJ2-4,TRBV7-8,NA,NA,CASSPLGGAAKNIQYF,TGTGCCAGCAGCCCGCTAGGGGGGGCAGCCAAAAACATTCAGTACTTC
TRBJ2-1,TRBV7-2,NA,TRBD2,CASTFRGGRNEQFF,TGTGCCAGCACCTTCCGGGGGGGCCGCAATGAGCAGTTCTTC
TRBJ1-1,TRBV18,NA,TRBD1,CASSPPSPTGGTEAFF,TGTGCCAGCTCACCCCCCTCTCCAACAGGGGGGACTGAAGCTTTCTTT
TRBJ2-2,TRBV11-2,NA,TRBD1,CASSALQGALAGELFF,TGTGCCAGCAGCGCCCTACAGGGGGCTTTGGCCGGGGAGCTGTTTTTT
TRBJ1-2,TRBV19,once,NA,CASSMGGPGGYTF,TGTGCCAGTAGTATGGGAGGGCCCGGTGGCTACACCTTC
TRBJ2-5,TRBV11-3,NA,NA,CASSLNGPGETQYF,TGTGCCAGCAGCTTAAACGGTCCAGGAGAGACCCAGTACTTC
TRBJ1-5,TRBV6-6,NA,TRBD1,CASSGSGTGGVYSNQPQHF,TGTGCCAGCAGTGGATCCGGGACAGGGGGCGTCTATAGCAATCAGCCCCAGCATTTT
TRBJ2-7,TRBV30,NA,TRBD1,CACRTGGEQYF,TGTGCCTGCAGGACAGGGGGCGAGCAGTACTTC
TRBJ1-5,TRBV5-8,NA,NA,CASSLVQGRNQPQHF,TGTGCCAGCAGCTTGGTTCAGGGGCGCAATCAGCCCCAGCATTTT
TRBJ1-1,TRBV4-3,NA,NA,CASSQGGFGGRGAEAFF,TGCGCCAGCAGCCAAGGCGGATTTGGGGGGCGCGGAGCTGAAGCTTTCTTT
TRBJ2-5,TRBV7-2,once,NA,CASSLKPRVQGQETQYF,TGTGCCAGCAGCTTAAAGCCCAGGGTGCAGGGCCAAGAGACCCAGTACTTC
TRBJ2-3,TRBV5-6,NA,NA,CASSLGGGTDTQYF,TGTGCCAGCAGCTTGGGGGGTGGCACAGATACGCAGTATTTT
TRBJ2-7,TRBV27,NA,NA,CASSSARYYEQYF,TGTGCCAGCAGTTCGGCCCGGTACTACGAGCAGTACTTC
TRBJ2-5,TRBV28,NA,TRBD2,CASSPTRLAGGGETQYF,TGTGCCAGCAGTCCTACCAGACTAGCGGGAGGGGGAGAGACCCAGTACTTC
TRBJ2-1,TRBV4-3,few,TRBD2,CASSQDPSGGANEQFF,TGCGCCAGCAGCCAAGATCCCAGCGGGGGGGCGAATGAGCAGTTCTTC
TRBJ1-3,TRBV11-2,NA,NA,CASSLWTEEGNTIYF,TGTGCCAGCAGCTTGTGGACAGAAGAAGGAAACACCATATATTTT
TRBJ2-1,TRBV5-5,NA,TRBD1,CASSFSGTGNRYEQFF,TGTGCCAGCAGCTTTTCCGGGACAGGGAATCGGTATGAGCAGTTCTTC
TRBJ1-2,TRBV7-3,once,NA,CASSFGGKGSNYGYTF,TGTGCCAGCAGCTTTGGAGGGAAGGGCTCTAACTATGGCTACACCTTC
TRBJ2-5,TRBV7-3,NA,NA,CASSEIRSGYQETQYF,TGTGCCAGCAGCGAAATCAGGTCAGGGTACCAAGAGACCCAGTACTTC
TRBJ1-1,TRBV9,NA,NA,CASSTGTGNTEAFF,TGTGCCAGCTCTACCGGGACGGGGAACACTGAAGCTTTCTTT
TRBJ1-4,TRBV2,NA,TRBD1,CASIRDRAGEKLFF,TGTGCCAGCATTAGGGACAGGGCCGGGGAAAAACTGTTTTTT
TRBJ1-4,TRBV9,NA,NA,CASSVDGFGLFF,TGTGCCAGCAGCGTAGATGGATTTGGACTGTTTTTT
TRBJ2-1,TRBV5-1,NA,TRBD1,CASSFRDRGVNEQFF,TGCGCCAGCAGCTTCCGGGACAGGGGGGTCAATGAGCAGTTCTTC
TRBJ2-1,TRBV5-4,NA,TRBD2,CASSLRREGDEQFF,TGTGCCAGCAGCTTGAGGAGGGAGGGCGATGAGCAGTTCTTC
TRBJ1-6,TRBV6-5,NA,NA,CASRRGGRSSPLHF,TGTGCCAGCAGGAGGGGGGGGCGATCTTCACCCCTCCACTTT
TRBJ2-7,TRBV12-3/TRBV12-4,NA,NA,CASSRHGYEQYF,TGTGCCAGCAGCCGTCACGGGTACGAGCAGTACTTC
TRBJ1-6,TRBV12-3/TRBV12-4,NA,NA,CASSLKGKAPLHF,TGTGCCAGCAGTTTAAAAGGGAAGGCACCCCTCCACTTT
TRBJ1-2,TRBV14,NA,NA,CASSQASYGYTF,TGTGCCAGCAGCCAAGCCAGCTATGGCTACACCTTC
TRBJ2-2,TRBV18,once,TRBD1,CASSVRQGVNTGELFF,TGTGCCAGCTCAGTACGACAGGGGGTTAACACCGGGGAGCTGTTTTTT
TRBJ2-5,TRBV2,NA,NA,CASKLDSFQETQYF,TGTGCCAGCAAATTGGACAGCTTCCAAGAGACCCAGTACTTC
TRBJ2-3,TRBV7-2,NA,NA,CASSLGRQGNTQYF,TGTGCCAGCAGCTTAGGTAGGCAGGGGAATACGCAGTATTTT
TRBJ2-7,TRBV21-1,NA,NA,CASSKRRGQESYEQYF,TGTGCCAGCAGCAAGAGGAGGGGACAGGAGTCCTACGAGCAGTACTTC